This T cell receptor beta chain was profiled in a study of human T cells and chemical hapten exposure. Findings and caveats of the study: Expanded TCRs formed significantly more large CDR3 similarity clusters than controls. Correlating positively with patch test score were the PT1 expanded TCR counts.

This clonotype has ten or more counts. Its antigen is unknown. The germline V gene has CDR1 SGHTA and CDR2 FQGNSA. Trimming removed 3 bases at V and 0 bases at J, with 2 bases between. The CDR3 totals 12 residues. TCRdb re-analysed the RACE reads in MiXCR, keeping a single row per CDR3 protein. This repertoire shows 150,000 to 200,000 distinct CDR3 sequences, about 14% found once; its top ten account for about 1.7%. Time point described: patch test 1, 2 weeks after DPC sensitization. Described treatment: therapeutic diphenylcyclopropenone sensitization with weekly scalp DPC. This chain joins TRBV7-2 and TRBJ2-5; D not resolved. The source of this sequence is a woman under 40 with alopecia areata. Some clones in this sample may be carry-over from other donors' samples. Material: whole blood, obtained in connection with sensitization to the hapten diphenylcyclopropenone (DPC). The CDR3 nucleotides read TGTGCCAGCAGCTTCTACCAAGAGACCCAGTACTTC. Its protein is CASSFYQETQYF.